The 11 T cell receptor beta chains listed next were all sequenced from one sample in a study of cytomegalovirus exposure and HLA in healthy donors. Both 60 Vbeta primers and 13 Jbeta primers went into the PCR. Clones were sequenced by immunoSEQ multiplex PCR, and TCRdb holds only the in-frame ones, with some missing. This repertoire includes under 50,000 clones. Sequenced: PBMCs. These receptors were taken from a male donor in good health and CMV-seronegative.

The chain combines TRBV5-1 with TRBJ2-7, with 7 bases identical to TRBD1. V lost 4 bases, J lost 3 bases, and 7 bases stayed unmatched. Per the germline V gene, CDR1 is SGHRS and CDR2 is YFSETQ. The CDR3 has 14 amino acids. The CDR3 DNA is TGCGCCAGCAGCGACGGGACAGCCGGCTACGAGCAGTACTTC. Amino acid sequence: CASSDGTAGYEQYF.

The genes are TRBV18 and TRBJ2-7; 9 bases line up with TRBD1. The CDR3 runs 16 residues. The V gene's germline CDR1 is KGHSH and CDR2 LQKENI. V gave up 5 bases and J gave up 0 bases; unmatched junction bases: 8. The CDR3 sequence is CASSLTGTGSSYEQYF. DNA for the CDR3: TGTGCCAGCTCATTGACCGGGACAGGGAGCTCCTACGAGCAGTACTTC.

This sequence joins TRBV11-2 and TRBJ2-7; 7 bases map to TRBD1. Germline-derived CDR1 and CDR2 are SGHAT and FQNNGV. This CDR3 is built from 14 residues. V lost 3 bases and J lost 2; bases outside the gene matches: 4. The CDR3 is CASSFGGQAYEQYF. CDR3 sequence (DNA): TGTGCCAGCAGCTTTGGCGGACAGGCCTACGAGCAGTACTTC. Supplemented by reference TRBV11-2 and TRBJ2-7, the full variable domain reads EAGVAQSPRYKIIEKRQSVAFWCNPISGHATLYWYQQILGQGPKLLIQFQNNGVVDDSQLPKDRFSAERLKGVDSTLKIQPAKLEDSAVYLCASSFGGQAYEQYFGPGTRLTVT.

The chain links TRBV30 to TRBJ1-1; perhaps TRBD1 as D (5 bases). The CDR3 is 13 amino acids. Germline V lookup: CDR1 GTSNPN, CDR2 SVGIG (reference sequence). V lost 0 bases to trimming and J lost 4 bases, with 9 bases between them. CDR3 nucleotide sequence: TGTGCCTGGAGTGTGGCAGGGCCCACTGAAGCTTTCTTT. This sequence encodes CAWSVAGPTEAFF.

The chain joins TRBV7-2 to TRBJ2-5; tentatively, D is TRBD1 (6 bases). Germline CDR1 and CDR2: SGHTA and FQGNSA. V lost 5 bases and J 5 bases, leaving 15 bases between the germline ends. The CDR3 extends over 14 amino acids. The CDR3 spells CASSNPQGWETQYF. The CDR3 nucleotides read TGTGCCAGCAGCAACCCACAGGGTTGGGAGACCCAGTACTTC.

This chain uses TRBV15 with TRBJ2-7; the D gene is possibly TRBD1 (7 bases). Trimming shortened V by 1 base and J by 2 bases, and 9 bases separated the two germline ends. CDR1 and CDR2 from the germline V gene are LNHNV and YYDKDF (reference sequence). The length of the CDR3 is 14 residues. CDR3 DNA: TGTGCCACCAGCAGAGCCAGGGGGGCCTACGAGCAGTACTTC. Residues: CATSRARGAYEQYF.

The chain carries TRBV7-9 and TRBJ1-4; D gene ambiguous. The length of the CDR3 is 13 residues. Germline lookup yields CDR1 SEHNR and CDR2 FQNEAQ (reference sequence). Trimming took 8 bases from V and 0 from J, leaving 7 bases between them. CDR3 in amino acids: CASVGATNEKLFF. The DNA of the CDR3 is TGTGCCAGCGTCGGGGCAACTAATGAAAAACTGTTTTTT.

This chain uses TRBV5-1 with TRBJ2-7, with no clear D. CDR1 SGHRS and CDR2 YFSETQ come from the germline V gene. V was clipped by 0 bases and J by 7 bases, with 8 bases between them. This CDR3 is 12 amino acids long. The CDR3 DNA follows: TGCGCCAGCAGCTTGGACAGACAAGAGCAGTACTTC. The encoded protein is CASSLDRQEQYF.

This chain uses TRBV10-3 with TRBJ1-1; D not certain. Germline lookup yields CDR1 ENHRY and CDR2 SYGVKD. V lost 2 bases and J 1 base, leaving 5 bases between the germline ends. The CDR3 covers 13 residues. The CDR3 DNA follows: TGTGCCATCAGTGAGCAAGCGAACACTGAAGCTTTCTTT. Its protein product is CAISEQANTEAFF.

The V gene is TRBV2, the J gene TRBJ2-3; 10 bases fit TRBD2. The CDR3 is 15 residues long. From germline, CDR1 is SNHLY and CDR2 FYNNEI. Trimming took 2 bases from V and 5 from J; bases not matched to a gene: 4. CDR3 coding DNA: TGTGCCAGCAGTGAAAGCGGGGGGGCTCAAGATACGCAGTATTTT. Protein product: CASSESGGAQDTQYF.

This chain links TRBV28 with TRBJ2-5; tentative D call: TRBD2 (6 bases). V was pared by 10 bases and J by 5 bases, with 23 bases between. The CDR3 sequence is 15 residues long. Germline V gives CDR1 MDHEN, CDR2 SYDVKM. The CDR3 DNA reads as TGTGCCACATGGGGCGGGGTACTACCTCGTGAGACCCAGTACTTC. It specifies CATWGGVLPRETQYF.